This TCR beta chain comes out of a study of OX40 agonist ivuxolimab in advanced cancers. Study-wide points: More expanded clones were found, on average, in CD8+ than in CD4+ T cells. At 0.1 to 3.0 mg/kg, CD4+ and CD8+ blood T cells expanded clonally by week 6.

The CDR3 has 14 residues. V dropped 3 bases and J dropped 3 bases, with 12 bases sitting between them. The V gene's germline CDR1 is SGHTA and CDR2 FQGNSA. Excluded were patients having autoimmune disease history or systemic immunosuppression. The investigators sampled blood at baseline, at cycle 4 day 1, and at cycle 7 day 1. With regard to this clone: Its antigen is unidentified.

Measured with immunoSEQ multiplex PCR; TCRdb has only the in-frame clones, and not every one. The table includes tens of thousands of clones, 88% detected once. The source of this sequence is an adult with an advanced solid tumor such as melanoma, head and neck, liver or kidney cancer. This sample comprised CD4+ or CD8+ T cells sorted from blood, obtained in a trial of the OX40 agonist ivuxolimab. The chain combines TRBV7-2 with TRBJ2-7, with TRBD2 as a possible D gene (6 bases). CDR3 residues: CASSFRERVYEQYF. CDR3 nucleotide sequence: TGTGCCAGCAGCTTCCGGGAGCGGGTCTACGAGCAGTACTTC. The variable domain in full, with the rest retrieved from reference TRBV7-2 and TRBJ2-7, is GAGVSQSPSNKVTEKGKDVELRCDPISGHTALYWYRQSLGQGLEFLIYFQGNSAPDKSGLPSDRFSAERTGGSVSTLTIQRTQQEDSAVYLCASSFRERVYEQYFGPGTRLTVT.